The clone carrying this TCR beta chain was picked up many times. Its specificity is unknown. A TCRbeta library incorporating unique molecular identifiers was prepared. TCRdb recomputed calls from the PCR reads with MiXCR, one row per CDR3 protein. This sample has hundreds of thousands of distinct CDR3 sequences, with 15% to 20% found just once. The data are from a study of T-cell reconstitution after alpha-beta-depleted transplantation in children. Study-wide findings and caveats: Certain patients had high TCRbeta diversity at day 60, and it came from recipient T cells and thymic progenitors that survived. Several hundred expanded graft clones reportedly gave rise to the alpha-beta T cells present about two months after transplant. Newly generated T cells supplied most T-cell counts and diversity one year post-transplant.

CDR3 size: 15 residues. With V trimmed by 6 bases and J by 7 bases, 12 bases remained unmatched. The germline V gene has CDR1 DFQATT and CDR2 SNEGSKA (reference sequence). The sequencing used PBMCs, mostly from graft donor cells, collected 360 days after TCRalphabeta/CD19-depleted stem cell transplant. The rearrangement uses TRBV20-1 and TRBJ2-1; 10 bases are a match to TRBD2. The sequence was obtained from a boy less than two years old who had a stem cell transplant for Wiskott-Aldrich syndrome, so the T cells may come from the graft donor. Here the CDR3 reads CSAEKREGRLNEQFF. The CDR3 nucleotides read TGCAGTGCAGAAAAGCGGGAGGGCCGTCTTAATGAGCAGTTCTTC.